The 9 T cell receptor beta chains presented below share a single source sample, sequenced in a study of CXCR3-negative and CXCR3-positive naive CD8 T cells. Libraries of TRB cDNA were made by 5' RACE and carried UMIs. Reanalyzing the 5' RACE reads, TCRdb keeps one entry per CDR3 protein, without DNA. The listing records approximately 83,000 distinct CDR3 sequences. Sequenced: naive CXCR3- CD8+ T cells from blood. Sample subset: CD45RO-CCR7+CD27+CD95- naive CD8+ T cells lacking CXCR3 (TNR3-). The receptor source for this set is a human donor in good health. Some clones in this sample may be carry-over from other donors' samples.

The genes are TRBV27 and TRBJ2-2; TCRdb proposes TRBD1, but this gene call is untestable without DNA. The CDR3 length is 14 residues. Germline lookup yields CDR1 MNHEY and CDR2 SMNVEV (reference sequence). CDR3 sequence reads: CASRGQGAFGELFF.

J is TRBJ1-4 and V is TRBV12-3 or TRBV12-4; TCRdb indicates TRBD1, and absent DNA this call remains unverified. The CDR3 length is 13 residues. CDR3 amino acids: CASSLTGREKLFF.

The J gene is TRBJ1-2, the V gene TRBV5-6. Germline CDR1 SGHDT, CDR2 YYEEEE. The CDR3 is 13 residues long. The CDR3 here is CASRGISEYGYTF.

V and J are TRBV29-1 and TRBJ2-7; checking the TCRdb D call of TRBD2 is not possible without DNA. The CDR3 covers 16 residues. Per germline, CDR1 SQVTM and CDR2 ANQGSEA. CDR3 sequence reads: CSVEGATSGGFYEQYF.

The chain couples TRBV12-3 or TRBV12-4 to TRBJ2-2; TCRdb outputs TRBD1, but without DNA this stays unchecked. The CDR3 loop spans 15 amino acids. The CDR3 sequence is CASSLPEGAYGELFF.

CDR3 region: CSARVGSGRNNEQFF. The chain recombines TRBV20-1 with TRBJ2-1; there is no DNA to check the TCRdb D call of TRBD2. CDR1 is DFQATT and CDR2 is SNEGSKA in the germline V gene (reference sequence). The CDR3 runs to 15 residues.

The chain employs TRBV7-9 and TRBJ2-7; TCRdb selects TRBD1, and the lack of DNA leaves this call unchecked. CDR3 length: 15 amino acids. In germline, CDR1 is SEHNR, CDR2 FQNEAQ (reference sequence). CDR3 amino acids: CASSLTDSVNYEQYF.

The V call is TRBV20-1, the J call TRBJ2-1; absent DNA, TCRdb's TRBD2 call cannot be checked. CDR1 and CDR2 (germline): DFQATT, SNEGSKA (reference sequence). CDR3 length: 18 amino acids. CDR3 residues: CSASPWTSGSTGGDEQFF.

The CDR3 is CSVEDKGGSDYEQYF. The gene calls are TRBV29-1 and TRBJ2-7; TCRdb picks TRBD1, but there is no DNA to check that call. Germline CDR1 and CDR2: SQVTM and ANQGSEA. The CDR3 is 15 amino acids.